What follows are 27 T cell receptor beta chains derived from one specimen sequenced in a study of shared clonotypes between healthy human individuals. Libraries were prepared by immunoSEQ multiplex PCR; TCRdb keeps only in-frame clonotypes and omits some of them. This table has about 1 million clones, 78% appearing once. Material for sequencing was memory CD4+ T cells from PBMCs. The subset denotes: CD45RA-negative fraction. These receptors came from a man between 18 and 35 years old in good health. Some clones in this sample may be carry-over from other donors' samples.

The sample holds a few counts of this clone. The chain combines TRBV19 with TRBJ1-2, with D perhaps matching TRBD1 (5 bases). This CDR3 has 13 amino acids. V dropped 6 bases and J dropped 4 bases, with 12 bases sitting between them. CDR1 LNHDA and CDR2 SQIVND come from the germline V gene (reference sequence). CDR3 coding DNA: TGTGCCAGTAGGCGGGGCATATCCTATGGCTACACCTTC. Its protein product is CASRRGISYGYTF.

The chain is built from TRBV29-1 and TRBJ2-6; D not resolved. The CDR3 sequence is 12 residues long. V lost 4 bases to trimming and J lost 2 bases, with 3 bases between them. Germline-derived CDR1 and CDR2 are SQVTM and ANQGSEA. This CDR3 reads CSVGPGANVLTF. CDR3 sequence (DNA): TGCAGCGTTGGCCCTGGGGCCAACGTCCTGACTTTC.

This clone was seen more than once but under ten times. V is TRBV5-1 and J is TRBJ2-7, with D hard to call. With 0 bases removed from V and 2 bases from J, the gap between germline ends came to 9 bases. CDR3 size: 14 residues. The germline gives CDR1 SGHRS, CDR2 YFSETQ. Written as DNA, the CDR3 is TGCGCCAGCAGCTTGGATCATTGGGCCTACGAGCAGTACTTC. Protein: CASSLDHWAYEQYF. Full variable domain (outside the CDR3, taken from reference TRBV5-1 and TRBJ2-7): KAGVTQTPRYLIKTRGQQVTLSCSPISGHRSVSWYQQTPGQGLQFLFEYFSETQRNKGNFPGRFSGRQFSNSRSEMNVSTLELGDSALYLCASSLDHWAYEQYFGPGTRLTVT.

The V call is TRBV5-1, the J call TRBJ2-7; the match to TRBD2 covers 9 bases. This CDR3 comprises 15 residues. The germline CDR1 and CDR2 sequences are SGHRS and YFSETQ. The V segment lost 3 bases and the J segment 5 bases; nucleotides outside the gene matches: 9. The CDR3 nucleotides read TGCGCCAGCAGCTACCCGACCGGGACTAGCAACGAGCAGTACTTC. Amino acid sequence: CASSYPTGTSNEQYF.

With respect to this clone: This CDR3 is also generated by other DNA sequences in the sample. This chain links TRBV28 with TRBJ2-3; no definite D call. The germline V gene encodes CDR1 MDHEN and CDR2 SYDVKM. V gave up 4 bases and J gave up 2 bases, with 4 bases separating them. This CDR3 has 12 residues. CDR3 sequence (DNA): TGTGCCAGCAGTTCATACACAGATACGCAGTATTTT. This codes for CASSSYTDTQYF.

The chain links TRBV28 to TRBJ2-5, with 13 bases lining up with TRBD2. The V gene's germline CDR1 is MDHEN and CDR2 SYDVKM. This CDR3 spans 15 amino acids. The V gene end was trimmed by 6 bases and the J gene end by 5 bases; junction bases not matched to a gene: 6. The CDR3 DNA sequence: TGTGCCAGCAGGCGGACTAGCGGGAGCGAGGAGACCCAGTACTTC. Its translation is CASRRTSGSEETQYF. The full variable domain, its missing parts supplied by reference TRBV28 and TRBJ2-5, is DVKVTQSSRYLVKRTGEKVFLECVQDMDHENMFWYRQDPGLGLRLIYFSYDVKMKEKGDIPEGYSVSREKKERFSLILESASTNQTSMYLCASRRTSGSEETQYFGPGTRLLVL.

The CDR3 here is CASSFGGDQMTQYF. The DNA for the CDR3 is TGTGCCAGCAGCTTCGGTGGGGACCAGATGACCCAGTACTTC. The chain links TRBV11-3 to TRBJ2-5; the D call may be TRBD1 or TRBD2 (5 bases each). CDR1 and CDR2 from the germline V gene are SGHNT and YENEEA. The CDR3 covers 14 residues. Trimming left V 3 bases short and J 7 bases short, with 15 bases between.

The CDR3 protein is CASSLGMGGTEAFF. The CDR3 nucleotides are TGTGCCAGTAGTTTAGGGATGGGGGGCACTGAAGCTTTCTTT. The J gene is TRBJ1-1, the V gene TRBV19; a possible D gene is TRBD1 (5 bases). The germline CDR1 and CDR2 sequences are LNHDA and SQIVND (reference sequence). The length of the CDR3 is 14 residues. The V end lost 5 bases, the J end lost 4 bases, and 14 bases lay between the germline ends.

DNA for the CDR3: TGTGCCAGCAGCCGGGACGTCTCCTACGAGCAGTACTTC. Residues: CASSRDVSYEQYF. The chain employs TRBV6-6 and TRBJ2-7, with D perhaps TRBD1 or TRBD2 (5 bases each). This CDR3 contains 13 residues. The V and J ends lost 6 bases and 0 bases respectively, with 9 bases between them. Germline V lookup: CDR1 MNHNY, CDR2 SVGAGI (reference sequence).

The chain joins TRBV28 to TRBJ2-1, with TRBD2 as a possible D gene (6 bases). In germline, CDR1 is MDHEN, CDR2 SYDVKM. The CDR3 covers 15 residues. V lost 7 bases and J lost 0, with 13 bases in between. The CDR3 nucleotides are TGTGCCAGCATCATGGGGGGTGTCTCCTACAATGAGCAGTTCTTC. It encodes CASIMGGVSYNEQFF. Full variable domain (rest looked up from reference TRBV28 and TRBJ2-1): DVKVTQSSRYLVKRTGEKVFLECVQDMDHENMFWYRQDPGLGLRLIYFSYDVKMKEKGDIPEGYSVSREKKERFSLILESASTNQTSMYLCASIMGGVSYNEQFFGPGTRLTVL.

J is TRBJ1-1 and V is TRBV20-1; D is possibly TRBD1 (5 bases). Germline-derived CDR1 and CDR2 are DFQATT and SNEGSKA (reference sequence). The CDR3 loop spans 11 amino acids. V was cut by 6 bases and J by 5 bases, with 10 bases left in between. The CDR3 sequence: CSAGTRTEAFF. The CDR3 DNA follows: TGCAGTGCCGGGACGCGGACTGAAGCTTTCTTT.

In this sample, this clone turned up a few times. CDR3 coding DNA: TGTGCCAGCAGCCAAGATGGGGGGAATCAGCCCCAGCATTTT. It specifies CASSQDGGNQPQHF. The chain employs TRBV14 and TRBJ1-5, with D perhaps matching TRBD1 (5 bases). Trimming left V 0 bases short and J 4 bases short, with 7 bases between. From germline, CDR1 is SGHDN and CDR2 FVKESK. The CDR3 extends over 14 amino acids.

The chain's CDR3 is CASRTGTGTSGANVLTF. In DNA form, the CDR3 reads TGCGCCAGCAGGACCGGGACAGGGACCTCTGGGGCCAACGTCCTGACTTTC. The chain combines TRBV5-1 with TRBJ2-6; TRBD1 matches 9 bases. CDR3 length: 17 amino acids. Germline CDR1 is SGHRS and CDR2 is YFSETQ. The junction had 6 bases not matched to a gene; V was cut back by 5 bases and J by 0 bases. The complete variable domain, with remaining parts taken from reference TRBV5-1 and TRBJ2-6, reads KAGVTQTPRYLIKTRGQQVTLSCSPISGHRSVSWYQQTPGQGLQFLFEYFSETQRNKGNFPGRFSGRQFSNSRSEMNVSTLELGDSALYLCASRTGTGTSGANVLTFGAGSRLTVL.

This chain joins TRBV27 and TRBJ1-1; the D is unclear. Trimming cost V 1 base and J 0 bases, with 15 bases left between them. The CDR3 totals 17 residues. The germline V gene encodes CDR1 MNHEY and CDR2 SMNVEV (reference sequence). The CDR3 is CASSLFSGDRMNTEAFF. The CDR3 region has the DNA TGTGCCAGCAGTTTATTTTCCGGGGATCGGATGAACACTGAAGCTTTCTTT.

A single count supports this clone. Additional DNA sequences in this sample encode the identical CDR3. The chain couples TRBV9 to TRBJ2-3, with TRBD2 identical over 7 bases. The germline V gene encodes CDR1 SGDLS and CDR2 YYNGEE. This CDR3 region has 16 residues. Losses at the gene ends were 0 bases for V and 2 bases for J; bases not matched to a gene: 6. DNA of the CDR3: TGTGCCAGCAGCGTAGGCAGCGGGGAGAACACAGATACGCAGTATTTT. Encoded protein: CASSVGSGENTDTQYF. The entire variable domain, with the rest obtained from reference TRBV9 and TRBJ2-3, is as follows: DSGVTQTPKHLITATGQRVTLRCSPRSGDLSVYWYQQSLDQGLQFLIQYYNGEERAKGNILERFSAQQFPDLHSELNLSSLELGDSALYFCASSVGSGENTDTQYFGPGTRLTVL.

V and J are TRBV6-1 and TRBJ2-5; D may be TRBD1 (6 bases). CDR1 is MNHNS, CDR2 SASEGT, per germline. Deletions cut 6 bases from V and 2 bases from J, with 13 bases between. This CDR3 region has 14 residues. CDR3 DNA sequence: TGTGCCAGCAGCAGCCTCCAGGGGCAAGAGACCCAGTACTTC. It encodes CASSSLQGQETQYF.

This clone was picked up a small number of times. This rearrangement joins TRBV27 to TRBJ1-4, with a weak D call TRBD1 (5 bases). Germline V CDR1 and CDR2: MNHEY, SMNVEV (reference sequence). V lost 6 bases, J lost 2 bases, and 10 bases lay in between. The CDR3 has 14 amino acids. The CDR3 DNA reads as TGTGCCAGCAGAAACAGGACCACTAATGAAAAACTGTTTTTT. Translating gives CASRNRTTNEKLFF.

The CDR3 loop reads CATRGGTAFFYGYTF. The DNA of the CDR3 is TGTGCCACCCGAGGGGGGACAGCGTTTTTCTATGGCTACACCTTC. The chain joins TRBV19 to TRBJ1-2; 7 bases agree with TRBD1. The J segment lost 4 bases and the V segment lost 10 bases, leaving 15 bases of the junction unmatched. Germline loops: CDR1 LNHDA, CDR2 SQIVND (reference sequence). This CDR3 is built from 15 residues. The variable domain in full, with the rest retrieved from reference TRBV19 and TRBJ1-2, is DGGITQSPKYLFRKEGQNVTLSCEQNLNHDAMYWYRQDPGQGLRLIYYSQIVNDFQKGDIAEGYSVSREKKESFPLTVTSAQKNPTAFYLCATRGGTAFFYGYTFGSGTRLTVV.

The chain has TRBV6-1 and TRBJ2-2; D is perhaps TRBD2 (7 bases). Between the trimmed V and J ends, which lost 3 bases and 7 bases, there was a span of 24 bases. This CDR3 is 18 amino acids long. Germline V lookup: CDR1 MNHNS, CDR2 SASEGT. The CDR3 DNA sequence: TGTGCCAGCAGTGATCCCGCGGGGGCAGGTTTCGGGGTCGGGGAGCTGTTTTTT. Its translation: CASSDPAGAGFGVGELFF.

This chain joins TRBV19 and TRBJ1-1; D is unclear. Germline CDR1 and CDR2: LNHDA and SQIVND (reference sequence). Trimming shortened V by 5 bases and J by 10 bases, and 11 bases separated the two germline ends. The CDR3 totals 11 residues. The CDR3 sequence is CASSDATSAFF. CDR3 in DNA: TGTGCCAGTAGTGACGCGACCTCAGCTTTCTTT.

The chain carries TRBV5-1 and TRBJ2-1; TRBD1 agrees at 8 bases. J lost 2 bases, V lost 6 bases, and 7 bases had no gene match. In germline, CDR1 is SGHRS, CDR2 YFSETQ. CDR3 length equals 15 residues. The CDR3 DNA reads TGCGCCAGCAAACTACAGGGGGGTACCTACAATGAGCAGTTCTTC. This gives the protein CASKLQGGTYNEQFF.

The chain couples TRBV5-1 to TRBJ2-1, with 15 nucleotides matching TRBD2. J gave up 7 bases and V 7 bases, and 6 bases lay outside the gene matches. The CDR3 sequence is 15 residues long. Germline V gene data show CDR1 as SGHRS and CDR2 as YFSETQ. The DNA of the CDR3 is TGCGCCAGCGGCACCGGGACTAGCGGGAGGAATGAGCAGTTCTTC. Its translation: CASGTGTSGRNEQFF.

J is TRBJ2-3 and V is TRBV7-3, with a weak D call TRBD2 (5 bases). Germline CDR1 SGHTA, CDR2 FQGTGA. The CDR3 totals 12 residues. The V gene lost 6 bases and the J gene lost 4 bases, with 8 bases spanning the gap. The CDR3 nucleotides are TGTGCCAGCAGTCGGAGGTCAGATACGCAGTATTTT. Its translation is CASSRRSDTQYF.

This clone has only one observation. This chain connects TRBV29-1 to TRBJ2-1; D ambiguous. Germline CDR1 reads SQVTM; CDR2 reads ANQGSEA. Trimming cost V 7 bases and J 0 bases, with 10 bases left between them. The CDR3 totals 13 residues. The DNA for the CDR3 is TGCAGCGCACAACCGAGCTCCTACAATGAGCAGTTCTTC. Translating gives CSAQPSSYNEQFF.

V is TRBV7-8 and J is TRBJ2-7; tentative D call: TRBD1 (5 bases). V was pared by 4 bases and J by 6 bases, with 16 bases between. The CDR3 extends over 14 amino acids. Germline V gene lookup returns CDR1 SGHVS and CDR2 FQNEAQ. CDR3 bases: TGTGCCAGCAGCTCCCGGGCCAATAGGGGCGAGCAGTACTTC. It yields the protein CASSSRANRGEQYF.

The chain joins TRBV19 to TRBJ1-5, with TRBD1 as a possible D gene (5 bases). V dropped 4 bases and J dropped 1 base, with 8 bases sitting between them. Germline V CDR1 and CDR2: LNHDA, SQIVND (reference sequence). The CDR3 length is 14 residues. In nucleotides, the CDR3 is TGTGCCAGTAGTACCGGGACGAGCAATCAGCCCCAGCATTTT. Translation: CASSTGTSNQPQHF.

The CDR3 nucleotides are TGTGCCACCAGCAGAGAACGATTGGGGTTCGGGCAGCCCCAGCATTTT. Translating it yields CATSRERLGFGQPQHF. The rearrangement joins TRBV15 to TRBJ1-5, with D unresolved. The CDR3 extends over 16 amino acids. V gave up 0 bases and J gave up 7 bases, with 16 bases separating them. From germline, CDR1 is LNHNV and CDR2 YYDKDF (reference sequence). Looking up the rest from reference TRBV15 and TRBJ1-5 gives the full variable domain: DAMVIQNPRYQVTQFGKPVTLSCSQTLNHNVMYWYQQKSSQAPKLLFHYYDKDFNNEADTPDNFQSRRPNTSFCFLDIRSPGLGDTAMYLCATSRERLGFGQPQHFGDGTRLSIL.